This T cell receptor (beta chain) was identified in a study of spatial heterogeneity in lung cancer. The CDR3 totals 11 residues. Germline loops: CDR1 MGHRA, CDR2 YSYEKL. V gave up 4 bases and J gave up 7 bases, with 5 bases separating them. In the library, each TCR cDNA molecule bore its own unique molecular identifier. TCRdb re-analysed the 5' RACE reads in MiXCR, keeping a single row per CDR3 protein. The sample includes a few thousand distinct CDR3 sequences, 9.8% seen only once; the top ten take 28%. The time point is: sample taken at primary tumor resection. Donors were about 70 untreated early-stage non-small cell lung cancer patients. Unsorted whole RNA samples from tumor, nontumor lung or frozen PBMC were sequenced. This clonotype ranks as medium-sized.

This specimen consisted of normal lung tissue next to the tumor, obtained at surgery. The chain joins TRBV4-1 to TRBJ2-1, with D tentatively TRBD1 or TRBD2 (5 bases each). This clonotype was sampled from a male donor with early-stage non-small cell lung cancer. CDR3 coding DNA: TGCGCCAGCAGCCGGGGGAATGAGCAGTTCTTC. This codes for CASSRGNEQFF.